Here is one T cell receptor beta chain with its context. There are a few counts of this clonotype. No antigen is known for it. Base qualities are not provided; no much larger clone lies one nucleotide away. This specimen belongs to a study of T cell repertoires in cytomegalovirus infection (dated by TCRdb to the late 2010s). Study-wide context: Donor HLA type was relevant to the analysis, as public TCR beta signatures indicated carriage of CMV infection together with the matching HLA type.

The CDR3 has 11 amino acids, counting the end cysteine and phenylalanine. Only the CDR3 DNA stays, 33 bases, in frame from base 1. V is cut by 7 bases and J by 7 bases, and the space between the germline ends is 9 bases. CDR1 is given as SGHRS and CDR2 as YFSETQ, both from the germline V gene. What the authors observed across the whole study: Carriers of CMV infection plus the relevant HLA type were discriminated by the cumulative frequency of public TCR beta family members in the study cohort and in an independent approximately 400-donor cohort. In the ex vivo response, HLA-C-restricted CMV-specific TCR beta clonotypes were dominant, and in two of eight donors the single most frequent clonotype came from this HLA-C-restricted group.

Sequencing instrument: Illumina HiSeq 1500. TCRdb took the public reads, trimmed them with fastp at Q25, ran MiXCR for clone calling and kept in-frame beta chains. Each entry is one CDR3 protein sequence, shown with its most common DNA and genes. Recorded for this sample are some 440,000 distinct CDR3 sequences; around 32% of them occurred a single time. The ten largest clonotypes hold roughly an eighth of the sample. The sequencing sample was made of PBMCs. This sequence was found in a human donor in good health (CMV status not recorded). Some clones in this sample may be carry-over from other donors' samples. This chain joins TRBV5-1 to TRBJ2-1; too little of a D gene remains to name it. CDR3 sequence: CASSKANEQFF. The bases are TGCGCCAGCTCCAAGGCAAATGAGCAGTTCTTC.